The clone carrying this T cell receptor beta chain was detected many times. The CDR3 runs 15 residues. J was trimmed by 1 base and V by 2 bases; bases with no gene match: 7. Looked up from germline, CDR1 is DFQATT and CDR2 is SNEGSKA (reference sequence). Hyperthyroidism patients had new diagnoses, durations under 2 months, and ages of 18 to 65. The source of the sample is a study of Graves' ophthalmopathy and Graves' hyperthyroidism. TCR beta CDR3 amplification used RNA transcripts. RT-PCR in the first round used HTBI primers; a second-round multiplex PCR followed. TCRdb reanalysed the multiplex PCR reads using MiXCR and keeps one entry per CDR3 protein. Found here are 560,000 or so distinct CDR3 sequences, just under 40% of them singletons; the top ten hold less than 4.5%.

The V and J genes are TRBV20-1 and TRBJ2-5; 7 positions agree with TRBD2. Sequenced input: peripheral blood or thyroid tissue (not recorded which). The sequence was collected from an adult man with Graves' hyperthyroidism. CDR3 region: CSARPSGSLQETQYF. CDR3 sequence (DNA): TGCAGTGCTAGACCTAGCGGAAGTCTCCAAGAGACCCAGTACTTC.